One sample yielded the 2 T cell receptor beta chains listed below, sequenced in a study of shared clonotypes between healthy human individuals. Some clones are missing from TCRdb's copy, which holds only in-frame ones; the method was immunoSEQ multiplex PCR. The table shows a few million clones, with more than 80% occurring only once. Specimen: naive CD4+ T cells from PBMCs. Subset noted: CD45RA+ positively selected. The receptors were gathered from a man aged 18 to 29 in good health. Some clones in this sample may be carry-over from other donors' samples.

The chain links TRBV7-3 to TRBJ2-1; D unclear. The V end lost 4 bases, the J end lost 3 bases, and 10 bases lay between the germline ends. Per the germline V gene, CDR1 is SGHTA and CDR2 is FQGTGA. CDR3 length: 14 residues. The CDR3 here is CASSSPDGYNEQFF. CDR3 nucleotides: TGTGCCAGCAGCTCCCCGGACGGCTACAATGAGCAGTTCTTC.

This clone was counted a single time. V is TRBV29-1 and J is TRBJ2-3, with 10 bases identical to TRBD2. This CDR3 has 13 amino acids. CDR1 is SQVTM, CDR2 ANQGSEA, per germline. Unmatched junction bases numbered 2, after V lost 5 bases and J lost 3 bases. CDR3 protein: CSVTSGMTDTQYF. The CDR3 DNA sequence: TGCAGCGTTACTAGCGGGATGACAGATACGCAGTATTTT.